Here is one T cell receptor (beta chain) with its context. What it recognizes is unknown. This specimen comes from a study of cytomegalovirus exposure and HLA in healthy donors. General study results and limits: Later analysis revealed greater clonal expansion in HLA-associated TCR beta chains than in equally common others.

This CDR3 is built from 16 residues. The V gene lost 0 bases and the J gene lost 4 bases, with 12 bases spanning the gap. CDR1 MNHEY and CDR2 SMNVEV come from the germline V gene (reference sequence). PCR employed 60 Vbeta and 13 Jbeta primers. Method: immunoSEQ multiplex PCR; TCRdb's copy keeps in-frame clones and lacks some. The sample records approximately 100,000 clones, about 74% being singletons. The chain couples TRBV27 to TRBJ1-4; D may be TRBD1 (6 bases). This TCR was recovered from a young woman in good health and CMV-seropositive. Input material: PBMCs. The CDR3 loop reads CASSLSFRGGNEKLFF. The CDR3 coding sequence is TGTGCCAGCAGTTTATCATTCAGGGGCGGTAATGAAAAACTGTTTTTT. Based on the CDR3 plus reference TRBV27 and TRBJ1-4, the full variable domain is EAQVTQNPRYLITVTGKKLTVTCSQNMNHEYMSWYRQDPGLGLRQIYYSMNVEVTDKGDVPEGYKVSRKEKRNFPLILESPSPNQTSLYFCASSLSFRGGNEKLFFGSGTQLSVL.